Presented here are 20 T cell receptor beta chains from one specimen sequenced in a study of T-cell memory formation after mild COVID-19. TCRdb ran MiXCR on the 5' RACE reads and lists one entry per CDR3 protein. The sample has 200,000 to 250,000 distinct CDR3 sequences, more than 8% seen once; the top ten hold 3.5% to 4%. Source material: PBMCs or a T cell subset sorted from them (not recorded which). The origin of the receptors is a man aged 18-30 years who had mild COVID-19 (a few samples of this study predate the infection). Cell type and time point are not known.

This clonotype was seen only a few times. The genes are TRBV7-3 and TRBJ2-2; possible D gene TRBD1, 5 bases. The V and J ends lost 5 bases and 9 bases respectively, with 10 bases between them. This CDR3 is built from 12 residues. The germline V gene has CDR1 SGHTA and CDR2 FQGTGA. Here the CDR3 reads CASSGQGWELFF. The CDR3 nucleotides are TGTGCCAGCAGCGGACAAGGTTGGGAGCTGTTTTTT.

This chain joins TRBV18 and TRBJ2-4; the D is unclear. The CDR3 sequence is 14 residues long. The V gene's germline CDR1 is KGHSH and CDR2 LQKENI. Deletions cut 2 bases from V and 0 bases from J, with 5 bases between. The chain's CDR3 is CASSPDQAKNIQYF. The CDR3 DNA follows: TGTGCCAGCTCACCAGACCAAGCCAAAAACATTCAGTACTTC.

This clonotype occurred a few times. The chain couples TRBV12-3 or TRBV12-4 to TRBJ1-6; D gene uncertain. The V and J ends lost 2 bases and 10 bases respectively, with 15 bases between them. The CDR3 loop spans 15 amino acids. CDR3 DNA: TGTGCCAGCAGTTTAATGGGCGGAGTGGGATCACCCCTCCACTTT. This gives the protein CASSLMGGVGSPLHF.

The chain uses TRBV15 and TRBJ2-5; D may correspond to TRBD1 or TRBD2 (5 bases each). Trimming pared 5 bases from V and 5 bases from J, leaving 12 bases between. Germline V lookup: CDR1 LNHNV, CDR2 YYDKDF (reference sequence). CDR3 length: 13 amino acids. The DNA of the CDR3 is TGTGCCACCAGCCGGGGCGGTGCCGAGACCCAGTACTTC. Protein: CATSRGGAETQYF.

Many counts were recorded for this clonotype. V is TRBV9 and J is TRBJ1-3; tentatively, D is TRBD1 (5 bases). The CDR3 runs to 16 residues. V was shortened by 4 bases and J by 0 bases, with 14 bases between the two germline ends. CDR1 SGDLS and CDR2 YYNGEE come from the germline V gene. CDR3 amino acids: CASSPFEGSSGNTIYF. CDR3 DNA: TGTGCCAGCAGCCCATTCGAGGGGAGCTCTGGAAACACCATATATTTT.

This clonotype was observed a handful of times. The genes are TRBV6-6 and TRBJ1-1, with D tentatively TRBD1 (5 bases). The V gene lost 6 bases and the J gene lost 1 base, with 15 bases spanning the gap. CDR1 is MNHNY and CDR2 is SVGAGI in the germline V gene (reference sequence). The CDR3 runs to 15 residues. Here the CDR3 reads CASRRPGHANTEAFF. Here the CDR3 DNA reads TGTGCCAGCAGACGACCCGGACACGCGAACACTGAAGCTTTCTTT.

This clonotype was seen a few times. The J gene is TRBJ2-5, the V gene TRBV7-2, with 10 bases matching TRBD2. The CDR3 sequence is 16 residues long. In germline, CDR1 is SGHTA, CDR2 FQGNSA. V lost 5 bases to trimming and J lost 4 bases; unmatched junction nucleotides: 10. This chain's CDR3 is CASSLQRGGPGETQYF. CDR3 sequence (DNA): TGTGCCAGCAGCCTCCAGCGGGGGGGCCCTGGAGAGACCCAGTACTTC.

The V call is TRBV7-8, the J call TRBJ1-2, with a tentative D call TRBD1 (6 bases). The CDR3 runs 14 residues. CDR1 is SGHVS, CDR2 FQNEAQ, per germline. Deletions cut 2 bases from V and 8 bases from J, with 15 bases between. CDR3 coding DNA: TGTGCCAGCAGCTTAACGGGACACTCGAGGGGCTACACCTTC. Its translation: CASSLTGHSRGYTF.

The chain recombines TRBV24-1 with TRBJ2-5, with D hard to call. With 4 bases removed from V and 4 bases from J, the gap between germline ends came to 18 bases. Germline V gene sequence: CDR1 KGHDR, CDR2 SFDVKD. The CDR3 totals 16 residues. In nucleotides, the CDR3 is TGTGCCACCAGTGACCCCTCGACGGCGTGGGGAGAGACCCAGTACTTC. Translating it yields CATSDPSTAWGETQYF.

This rearrangement joins TRBV12-3 or TRBV12-4 to TRBJ2-7; D is perhaps TRBD1 (5 bases). Trimming cost V 6 bases and J 3 bases, with 12 bases left between them. This CDR3 is built from 13 residues. CDR3 sequence reads: CASSPQENYEQYF. CDR3 coding DNA: TGTGCCAGCAGCCCACAGGAGAACTACGAGCAGTACTTC.

This sequence joins TRBV10-2 and TRBJ1-4; D possibly corresponds to TRBD1 (5 bases). This CDR3 region has 13 residues. Trimming cost V 4 bases and J 7 bases, with 10 bases left between them. Germline V lookup: CDR1 WSHSY, CDR2 SAAADI. The chain's CDR3 is CASSVDSREKLFF. The CDR3 DNA reads TGCGCCAGCAGTGTAGACAGCCGTGAAAAACTGTTTTTT.

This clonotype was counted many times. The V gene is TRBV5-6, the J gene TRBJ2-1; TRBD2 matches 7 bases. The CDR3 sequence is 13 residues long. Germline values: CDR1 SGHDT, CDR2 YYEEEE. Trimming removed 1 base from V and 8 bases from J; junction bases left unmatched: 3. The CDR3 DNA reads TGTGCCAGCAGCTTGATACGGGGGGATGAGCAGTTCTTC. Translating gives CASSLIRGDEQFF.

In its sample, this clonotype was seen a few times. The chain carries TRBV7-2 and TRBJ2-1; D is unclear. V was trimmed by 5 bases and J by 3 bases, leaving 5 bases between them. Germline loops: CDR1 SGHTA, CDR2 FQGNSA. CDR3 length equals 12 residues. CDR3 protein: CASSPDYNEQFF. In DNA, the CDR3 is TGTGCCAGCAGCCCGGACTACAATGAGCAGTTCTTC.

The chain's CDR3 is CASTPGTANEKLFF. In nucleotides, the CDR3 is TGTGCCAGCACTCCGGGGACAGCTAATGAAAAACTGTTTTTT. The chain is built from TRBV27 and TRBJ1-4, with TRBD1 matching over 7 bases. CDR1 is MNHEY and CDR2 is SMNVEV in the germline V gene (reference sequence). The CDR3 spans 14 residues. V shed 7 bases and J 3 bases; nucleotides not matched to a gene: 5.

A few counts support this clonotype. V is TRBV9 and J is TRBJ1-2; maybe TRBD1 (6 bases). This CDR3 region has 15 residues. CDR1 and CDR2 from the germline V gene are SGDLS and YYNGEE. The ends were cut back, 0 bases at V and 4 bases at J, with 13 bases in the middle. CDR3 DNA: TGTGCCAGCAGCGTAGCGGGGGGCCCCCGCTATGGCTACACCTTC. Its protein product is CASSVAGGPRYGYTF.

This clonotype was seen a few times. The chain carries TRBV9 and TRBJ2-3; TRBD1 or TRBD2 may be the D gene (5 bases each). From germline, CDR1 is SGDLS and CDR2 YYNGEE. V shed 3 bases and J shed 10 bases, with 12 bases lying between them. The CDR3 has 12 residues. The CDR3 loop is CASSAVGTAQYF. In DNA form, the CDR3 reads TGTGCCAGCAGCGCCGTCGGGACGGCGCAGTATTTT.

This clonotype was counted only a few times. V usage is TRBV7-9 and J usage is TRBJ1-4; 8 bases line up with TRBD1. The CDR3 totals 15 residues. V trimming: 5 bases; J trimming: 7 bases; junction bases outside the gene matches: 9. CDR1 SEHNR and CDR2 FQNEAQ come from the germline V gene (reference sequence). CDR3 loop: CASSPQGTGFEKLFF. The CDR3 region has the DNA TGTGCCAGCAGCCCCCAAGGGACAGGATTTGAAAAACTGTTTTTT.

J is TRBJ1-1 and V is TRBV15, with D possibly matching TRBD1 (5 bases). Between the trimmed V and J ends, which lost 4 bases and 5 bases, there was a span of 11 bases. Germline V gene sequence: CDR1 LNHNV, CDR2 YYDKDF (reference sequence). The CDR3 loop spans 13 amino acids. The CDR3 DNA reads as TGTGCCACCAGCAAGGGCAGGGAAACTGAAGCTTTCTTT. It encodes CATSKGRETEAFF.

This rearrangement joins TRBV6-5 to TRBJ1-2; a weak D match, TRBD1 (5 bases). The ends were cut back, 0 bases at V and 4 bases at J, with 12 bases in the middle. The CDR3 covers 15 residues. CDR1 and CDR2 (germline): MNHEY, SVGAGI. The CDR3 protein is CASSYSTRVGYGYTF. In nucleotides, the CDR3 is TGTGCCAGCAGTTACTCGACCAGGGTGGGCTATGGCTACACCTTC.

This clonotype has only a few counts. This chain joins TRBV15 and TRBJ1-5; D gene ambiguous. CDR1 is LNHNV and CDR2 is YYDKDF in the germline V gene (reference sequence). CDR3 length: 15 amino acids. Trimming stripped 0 bases from V and 0 bases from J, with 6 bases between. The CDR3 loop is CATSRDPNSNQPQHF. The CDR3, as DNA: TGTGCCACCAGCAGAGATCCTAATAGCAATCAGCCCCAGCATTTT.